A single sample is the source of the 25 T cell receptor beta chains below, sequenced in a study of T cell repertoires in cytomegalovirus infection. TCRdb re-called the reads with MiXCR, one entry per CDR3 protein. The top ten hold about 12% of the sample, which has about 490,000 distinct CDR3 sequences, about 30% seen once. Sequences were obtained from PBMCs. Every receptor here comes from a human donor in good health (CMV status not recorded). Some clones in this sample may be carry-over from other donors' samples.

The V and J genes are TRBV29-1 and TRBJ1-6; no firm D call. CDR3 length: 14 residues. Trimming took 3 bases from V and 4 from J, leaving 10 bases between them. Germline V gene lookup returns CDR1 SQVTM and CDR2 ANQGSEA. The CDR3 nucleotides read TGCAGCGTTGATTGGGCGGATTATAATTCACCCCTCCACTTT. This sequence encodes CSVDWADYNSPLHF. Variable domain in full (rest from reference TRBV29-1 and TRBJ1-6): SAVISQKPSRDICQRGTSLTIQCQVDSQVTMMFWYRQQPGQSLTLIATANQGSEATYESGFVIDKFPISRPNLTFSTLTVSNMSPEDSSIYLCSVDWADYNSPLHFGNGTRLTVT.

The rearrangement joins TRBV6-1 to TRBJ2-7, with D perhaps TRBD2 (5 bases). CDR1 MNHNS and CDR2 SASEGT come from the germline V gene. The CDR3 totals 13 residues. V was cut by 5 bases and J by 9 bases, with 17 bases left in between. CDR3 sequence reads: CASSSRGRSRQYF. DNA for the CDR3: TGTGCCAGCAGTTCCCGGGGAAGATCCCGGCAGTACTTC.

This clonotype was seen ten or more times. The J gene is TRBJ2-1, the V gene TRBV7-2; a weak D match, TRBD2 (5 bases). The germline V gene encodes CDR1 SGHTA and CDR2 FQGNSA. The V end was cut by 1 base, the J end by 7 bases, with 17 bases between. The CDR3 totals 16 residues. In DNA form, the CDR3 reads TGTGCCAGCAGCTTAGTAAGTAGCGCCAAGCTAAATGAGCAGTTCTTC. Translation gives CASSLVSSAKLNEQFF. Variable domain in full (rest from reference TRBV7-2 and TRBJ2-1): GAGVSQSPSNKVTEKGKDVELRCDPISGHTALYWYRQSLGQGLEFLIYFQGNSAPDKSGLPSDRFSAERTGGSVSTLTIQRTQQEDSAVYLCASSLVSSAKLNEQFFGPGTRLTVL.

There are a few counts of this clonotype. This sequence joins TRBV6-2 or TRBV6-3 and TRBJ2-7, with D perhaps matching TRBD1 or TRBD2 (5 bases each). The CDR3 is 14 amino acids. The germline CDR1 and CDR2 sequences are MNHEY and SVGEGT. Trimming stripped 5 bases from V and 2 bases from J, with 13 bases between. The CDR3 nucleotides read TGTGCCAGCAGTCGCCTGAGGGGAACCTACGAGCAGTACTTC. Protein: CASSRLRGTYEQYF.

There are many counts of this clonotype. V is TRBV11-2 and J is TRBJ1-1; D unresolved. The germline gives CDR1 SGHAT, CDR2 FQNNGV. The CDR3 totals 12 residues. The V end was cut by 3 bases, the J end by 4 bases, with 6 bases between. CDR3 bases: TGTGCCAGCAGCTTCCAGCGCACTGAAGCTTTCTTT. Translating it yields CASSFQRTEAFF.

The chain's CDR3 is CASSLGTGRYTGELFF. Written as DNA, the CDR3 is TGTGCCAGCAGTTTGGGGACAGGGAGGTACACCGGGGAGCTGTTTTTT. The chain employs TRBV28 and TRBJ2-2; TRBD1 agrees at 9 bases. Germline values: CDR1 MDHEN, CDR2 SYDVKM. This CDR3 is built from 16 residues. The J segment lost 3 bases and the V segment lost 3 bases, leaving 5 bases of the junction unmatched. The full variable domain, completed using reference TRBV28 and TRBJ2-2, is DVKVTQSSRYLVKRTGEKVFLECVQDMDHENMFWYRQDPGLGLRLIYFSYDVKMKEKGDIPEGYSVSREKKERFSLILESASTNQTSMYLCASSLGTGRYTGELFFGEGSRLTVL.

This clonotype was observed a handful of times. The chain uses TRBV10-3 and TRBJ2-7; no reliable D call. Germline CDR1 is ENHRY and CDR2 is SYGVKD. The V end lost 8 bases, the J end lost 3 bases, and 14 bases lay between the germline ends. The CDR3 length is 13 residues. The CDR3 reads CAISPKIGYEQYV. CDR3 DNA sequence: TGTGCCATCTCTCCTAAAATCGGCTACGAGCAGTACGTC.

This chain connects TRBV29-1 to TRBJ2-1; 10 positions agree with TRBD2. The CDR3 runs to 14 residues. Looked up from germline, CDR1 is SQVTM and CDR2 is ANQGSEA. With V trimmed by 6 bases and J by 5 bases, 7 bases remained unmatched. CDR3 protein: CSVETSGPHNEQFF. Written as DNA, the CDR3 is TGCAGCGTCGAGACTAGCGGGCCCCACAATGAGCAGTTCTTC.

This chain connects TRBV7-2 to TRBJ2-3, with 10 bases that match TRBD2. V lost 5 bases and J lost 3; bases outside the gene matches: 8. From germline, CDR1 is SGHTA and CDR2 FQGNSA. This CDR3 is 16 amino acids long. The CDR3 sequence is CASSLISGGWTDTQYF. The CDR3 DNA sequence: TGTGCCAGCAGCCTGATTAGCGGGGGGTGGACAGATACGCAGTATTTT.

The J gene is TRBJ2-3, the V gene TRBV6-5, with TRBD2 matching over 8 bases. The CDR3 spans 20 residues. The V and J ends lost 3 bases and 0 bases, in that order; junction bases with no gene match: 17. The germline V gene encodes CDR1 MNHEY and CDR2 SVGAGI. CDR3 DNA sequence: TGTGCCAGCAGTTATCGGATTAGGTTAGCGGGACCCCTAAGCACAGATACGCAGTATTTT. The encoded protein is CASSYRIRLAGPLSTDTQYF.

This clonotype was counted only a few times. This chain uses TRBV7-2 with TRBJ2-3; D call uncertain. CDR1 and CDR2 from the germline V gene are SGHTA and FQGNSA. Trimming took 5 bases from V and 1 from J, leaving 16 bases between them. This CDR3 spans 16 amino acids. The CDR3 here is CASSGEVRHRTDTQYF. CDR3 bases: TGTGCCAGCAGCGGAGAGGTACGGCATCGCACAGATACGCAGTATTTT.

This clonotype was observed a few times. The chain recombines TRBV7-9 with TRBJ2-5; 7 bases align to TRBD1. The CDR3 contains 16 residues. Trimming removed 0 bases from V and 5 bases from J; junction bases left unmatched: 9. Germline-derived CDR1 and CDR2 are SEHNR and FQNEAQ (reference sequence). The DNA of the CDR3 is TGTGCCAGCAGCTTAGCCACGACAGGGATTACGGAGACCCAGTACTTC. Translation gives CASSLATTGITETQYF.

In regard to this clonotype: At one boundary the junction diverges from the germline segment, which might be a read error. The chain links TRBV5-3 to TRBJ2-5; 12 bases align to TRBD2. TRBV5-3 is annotated as an ORF whose role is uncertain. This CDR3 comprises 20 residues. CDR3 sequence (DNA): TGTGCCAGCAGCTGGAGGGCAGGGCTAGCGGGAGGGCCGAGAGCGGAGACCCAGTACTTC. Protein product: CASSWRAGLAGGPRAETQYF.

This chain joins TRBV11-3 and TRBJ2-1, with 9 bases identical to TRBD2. From germline, CDR1 is SGHNT and CDR2 YENEEA. With 1 base clipped from V and 10 bases from J, the junction kept 11 bases outside the gene matches. The CDR3 has 16 amino acids. The CDR3 sequence is CASSLARAGGPKEQFF. The CDR3 nucleotides are TGTGCCAGCAGCTTAGCCCGCGCGGGAGGGCCCAAAGAGCAGTTCTTC.

This clonotype was counted many times. A read error may account for a junction end that differs from germline. This rearrangement joins TRBV7-2 to TRBJ2-3; TRBD2 matches at 12 bases. Germline assignment: CDR1 SGHTA and CDR2 FQGNSA. This CDR3 is built from 16 residues. CDR3 amino acids: CASSLAGGLRGDTQYF. CDR3 nucleotide sequence: TGTGCCAGCAGCCTAGCGGGAGGGCTAAGGGGAGATACGCAGTATTTT.

In its sample, this clonotype was seen many times. V is TRBV12-3 or TRBV12-4 and J is TRBJ1-2; no definite D call. V was pared by 0 bases and J by 1 base, with 3 bases between. The CDR3 extends over 13 amino acids. In nucleotides, the CDR3 is TGTGCCAGCAGTTTAGCACATAACTATGGCTACACCTTC. It specifies CASSLAHNYGYTF.

V usage is TRBV7-2 and J usage is TRBJ2-1; 11 positions match TRBD1. Germline assignment: CDR1 SGHTA and CDR2 FQGNSA. V lost 1 base and J lost 6; bases outside the gene matches: 14. The CDR3 runs to 19 residues. The CDR3 loop is CASSLVLWRAGTGGNEQFF. CDR3 nucleotides: TGTGCCAGCAGCTTAGTCCTATGGAGAGCCGGGACAGGGGGCAATGAGCAGTTCTTC.

This clonotype came up a few times. V is TRBV6-2 or TRBV6-3 and J is TRBJ1-1; D remains unclear. V was shortened by 5 bases and J by 8 bases, with 18 bases between the two germline ends. The CDR3 is made up of 14 amino acids. Germline V gives CDR1 MNHEY, CDR2 SVGEGT. The CDR3 reads CASSDPRTKSEAFF. The CDR3 region has the DNA TGTGCCAGCAGTGACCCGCGTACGAAGTCCGAAGCTTTCTTT.

The rearrangement joins TRBV24-1 to TRBJ2-2, with D unresolved. V lost 7 bases, J lost 0 bases, and 11 bases lay in between. CDR1 and CDR2 from the germline V gene are KGHDR and SFDVKD. CDR3 length: 15 amino acids. The CDR3 reads CATSHSRPNTGELFF. The CDR3 DNA follows: TGTGCCACCAGCCACTCCCGCCCGAACACCGGGGAGCTGTTTTTT.

CDR3: CASTRTSGRDEQFF. The CDR3 bases are TGTGCCAGCACCAGGACTAGCGGTAGGGATGAGCAGTTCTTC. V gene TRBV12-3 or TRBV12-4 combines with J gene TRBJ2-1; 10 bases map to TRBD2. The CDR3 is 14 residues long. V was clipped by 7 bases and J by 8 bases; unmatched bases: 8.

This clonotype was counted between two and nine times. The genes are TRBV29-1 and TRBJ1-1; possible D gene TRBD1, 6 bases. Germline values: CDR1 SQVTM, CDR2 ANQGSEA. Trimming removed 4 bases from V and 4 bases from J, with 16 bases in between. This CDR3 region has 14 residues. CDR3 in DNA: TGCAGCGTTGCCGCCGGGGGGCCAGCCACTGAAGCTTTCTTT. This encodes CSVAAGGPATEAFF. Filled out from reference TRBV29-1 and TRBJ1-1, the complete variable domain reads SAVISQKPSRDICQRGTSLTIQCQVDSQVTMMFWYRQQPGQSLTLIATANQGSEATYESGFVIDKFPISRPNLTFSTLTVSNMSPEDSSIYLCSVAAGGPATEAFFGQGTRLTVV.

In regard to this clonotype: The junction departs from germline at one end; a sequencing error may be responsible. The chain has TRBV15 and TRBJ1-2; possible D gene TRBD1, 6 bases. Looked up from germline, CDR1 is LNHNV and CDR2 is YYDKDF (reference sequence). The CDR3 totals 19 residues. CDR3 amino acids: CATSRDLASHIGGNYAYTF. CDR3 in DNA: TGTGCCACCAGCAGAGATCTCGCATCCCACATCGGGGGCAACTATGCCTACACCTTC.

This clonotype was observed a few times. V usage is TRBV5-4 and J usage is TRBJ2-5; TRBD1 is a possible D gene (6 bases). Looked up from germline, CDR1 is SGHNT and CDR2 is YYREEE (reference sequence). V was clipped by 4 bases and J by 2 bases, with 12 bases between them. The CDR3 is 14 amino acids. CDR3 loop: CASSQAGTQETQYF. As DNA, the CDR3 is TGTGCCAGCAGCCAAGCAGGGACACAAGAGACCCAGTACTTC.

V is TRBV6-5 and J is TRBJ2-3, with a tentative D call TRBD2 (6 bases). Trimming took off 6 bases at V and 1 base at J, with 11 bases between the two ends. This CDR3 spans 14 amino acids. The germline CDR1 and CDR2 sequences are MNHEY and SVGAGI. The CDR3 is CASSSAGGTDTQYF. The CDR3 nucleotides read TGTGCCAGCAGCTCAGCGGGCGGCACAGATACGCAGTATTTT.

CDR3 sequence: CASSVDLAEEYEQYV. The CDR3, as DNA: TGTGCCAGCAGCGTAGACCTAGCGGAAGAGTACGAGCAGTACGTC. The chain combines TRBV7-6 with TRBJ2-7, with TRBD2 matching 7 bases. Germline assignment: CDR1 SGHVS and CDR2 FNYEAQ. CDR3 length: 15 residues. The V gene end was trimmed by 5 bases and the J gene end by 4 bases; junction bases not matched to a gene: 11.